These T cell receptor beta chains were read from a single sample in a study of control samples from healthy donors and cancer patients. Data came from immunoSEQ multiplex PCR; TCRdb stores just in-frame clones and leaves some out. This sample has roughly 100,000 clones; about 83% occur once, and the top ten carry around 14%. The sample comprised blood. The receptors shown here come from a woman aged 50 to 60 in good health. The CDR3 runs from the conserved cysteine through the conserved F or W. A D gene is named only where the DNA matches it firmly. Expanded clones get a size class; other rows say once, few or many, or leave the size out.

v_call: TRBV19
d_call: NA
clone_size: NA
j_call: TRBJ1-2
cdr3_nt: TGTGCCAGTAGTATAGAAGGCAGAGCCTACTATGGCTACACCTTC
cdr3_aa: CASSIEGRAYYGYTF

v_call: TRBV4-1
d_call: TRBD1
clone_size: NA
j_call: TRBJ1-5
cdr3_nt: TGCGCCAGCAGCCGTACAGGGGGCGGAAATCAGCCCCAGCATTTT
cdr3_aa: CASSRTGGGNQPQHF

v_call: TRBV27
d_call: TRBD1
clone_size: NA
j_call: TRBJ2-1
cdr3_nt: TGTGCCAGCAGTTACGAGGGACAGGTTTTGAATGAGCAGTTCTTC
cdr3_aa: CASSYEGQVLNEQFF

v_call: TRBV12-5
d_call: TRBD2
clone_size: NA
j_call: TRBJ2-5
cdr3_nt: TGTGCTAGTGGTTTGTCCGCGGGGGACGGGTCCCAGTACTTC
cdr3_aa: CASGLSAGDGSQYF

v_call: TRBV2
d_call: NA
clone_size: few
j_call: TRBJ1-1
cdr3_nt: TGTGCCAGCAAGTTACAGGGCTCATTTATGAACACTGAAGCTTTCTTT
cdr3_aa: CASKLQGSFMNTEAFF

v_call: TRBV19
d_call: NA
clone_size: NA
j_call: TRBJ2-2
cdr3_nt: TGTGCCAGTAGGACATACACCGGGGAGCTGTTTTTT
cdr3_aa: CASRTYTGELFF

v_call: TRBV7-3
d_call: NA
clone_size: NA
j_call: TRBJ1-1
cdr3_nt: TGTGCCAGCAGCTTAACGGCAGGCTTGAACACTGAAGCTTTCTTT
cdr3_aa: CASSLTAGLNTEAFF

v_call: TRBV20-1
d_call: NA
clone_size: NA
j_call: TRBJ2-1
cdr3_nt: TGCAGTGCTCCTGCCGGTTATGAGCAGTTCTTC
cdr3_aa: CSAPAGYEQFF

v_call: TRBV13
d_call: NA
clone_size: NA
j_call: TRBJ1-1
cdr3_nt: TGTGCCAGCAGCAAAGCAGGCAGGAACACTGAAGCTTTCTTT
cdr3_aa: CASSKAGRNTEAFF

v_call: TRBV6-2/TRBV6-3
d_call: NA
clone_size: NA
j_call: TRBJ2-7
cdr3_nt: TGTGCCAGCAGTTACTCCGGGACACCGTCCTACGAGCAGTACTTC
cdr3_aa: CASSYSGTPSYEQYF

v_call: TRBV7-2
d_call: NA
clone_size: NA
j_call: TRBJ1-1
cdr3_nt: TGTGCCAGCAGCTTTGGGTGGAACACTGAAGCTTTCTTT
cdr3_aa: CASSFGWNTEAFF

v_call: TRBV19
d_call: NA
clone_size: NA
j_call: TRBJ1-2
cdr3_nt: TGTGCCAGTAGTATATCTTCCGGGGCGGAAGGAGGCTACACCTTC
cdr3_aa: CASSISSGAEGGYTF

v_call: TRBV2
d_call: NA
clone_size: few
j_call: TRBJ2-7
cdr3_nt: TGTGCCAGCAGTAACTACGAGCAGTACTTC
cdr3_aa: CASSNYEQYF

v_call: TRBV6-2/TRBV6-3
d_call: NA
clone_size: NA
j_call: TRBJ2-6
cdr3_nt: TGTGCCAGCAGTTACATCCAGGGGCCATTGTTGGGAGGGGCCAACGTCCTGACTTTC
cdr3_aa: CASSYIQGPLLGGANVLTF

v_call: TRBV12-3/TRBV12-4
d_call: NA
clone_size: NA
j_call: TRBJ1-1
cdr3_nt: TGTGCCAGCAGCCGCGCCCGCCTAGAGGCTTTCTTT
cdr3_aa: CASSRARLEAFF

v_call: TRBV5-4
d_call: NA
clone_size: NA
j_call: TRBJ2-1
cdr3_nt: TGTGCCAGCAGCTTGGTTCTGAGAAGTCGTGTCGATGAGCAGTTCTTC
cdr3_aa: CASSLVLRSRVDEQFF

v_call: TRBV2
d_call: TRBD2
clone_size: NA
j_call: TRBJ2-3
cdr3_nt: TGTGCCAGCAGTGTTATACTAGCGGGGGGCCCGAATACGCAGTATTTT
cdr3_aa: CASSVILAGGPNTQYF

v_call: TRBV7-6
d_call: NA
clone_size: NA
j_call: TRBJ2-2
cdr3_nt: TGTGCCAGCAGCCGCAGAACGACAGCGAACACCGGGGAGCTGTTTTTT
cdr3_aa: CASSRRTTANTGELFF

v_call: TRBV10-3
d_call: TRBD1
clone_size: NA
j_call: TRBJ2-5
cdr3_nt: TGTGCCATCAGTGAGTCAGGGACAGGGAGGGAGACCCAGTACTTC
cdr3_aa: CAISESGTGRETQYF

v_call: TRBV14
d_call: NA
clone_size: few
j_call: TRBJ1-2
cdr3_nt: TGTGCCAGCAGCCAAGGGGGGGCTGCCTATGGCTACACCTTC
cdr3_aa: CASSQGGAAYGYTF

v_call: TRBV11-2
d_call: TRBD1
clone_size: NA
j_call: TRBJ1-2
cdr3_nt: TGTGCCAGCAGCTTAGGCCAGGGGGCATCTGGCTACACCTTC
cdr3_aa: CASSLGQGASGYTF

v_call: TRBV19
d_call: NA
clone_size: NA
j_call: TRBJ2-3
cdr3_nt: TGTGCCAGTAGTATGGGGGGCACAGATACGCAGTATTTT
cdr3_aa: CASSMGGTDTQYF

v_call: TRBV11-2
d_call: NA
clone_size: NA
j_call: TRBJ2-1
cdr3_nt: TGTGCCAGCAGCTCGCACAATGAGCAGTTCTTC
cdr3_aa: CASSSHNEQFF

v_call: TRBV2
d_call: TRBD1
clone_size: NA
j_call: TRBJ1-1
cdr3_nt: TGTGCCAGCAGTGAAGGGACAGGGGCTGAAGCTTTCTTT
cdr3_aa: CASSEGTGAEAFF

v_call: TRBV10-2
d_call: NA
clone_size: NA
j_call: TRBJ2-7
cdr3_nt: TGCGCCAGCAATGATAGGGCCTTGGAGGGGCACTCCTACGAGCAGTACTTC
cdr3_aa: CASNDRALEGHSYEQYF

v_call: TRBV5-6
d_call: NA
clone_size: NA
j_call: TRBJ1-5
cdr3_nt: TGTGCCAGCAGCTTGGGAACAAATAGCAATCAGCCCCAGCATTTT
cdr3_aa: CASSLGTNSNQPQHF

v_call: TRBV5-4
d_call: NA
clone_size: once
j_call: TRBJ2-7
cdr3_nt: TGTGCCAGCAAAACAGGTCACGATGGCTACGAGCAGTACTTC
cdr3_aa: CASKTGHDGYEQYF

v_call: TRBV10-3
d_call: NA
clone_size: many
j_call: TRBJ2-1
cdr3_nt: TGTGCCATCAGTGAGCGGGCAGGGGGGGACAATGAGCAGTTCTTC
cdr3_aa: CAISERAGGDNEQFF

v_call: TRBV5-6
d_call: NA
clone_size: once
j_call: TRBJ2-5
cdr3_nt: TGTGCCAGCAGCCTACTCGGGCGGAGCCAAGAGACCCAGTACTTC
cdr3_aa: CASSLLGRSQETQYF

v_call: TRBV5-6
d_call: NA
clone_size: once
j_call: TRBJ1-3
cdr3_nt: TGTGCCAGCAGCCCTGACAGGTTAACTGGAAACACCATATATTTT
cdr3_aa: CASSPDRLTGNTIYF

v_call: TRBV11-2
d_call: NA
clone_size: NA
j_call: TRBJ2-5
cdr3_nt: TGTGCCAGCAGCTTAGTCCCTTCTGCCCAAGAGACCCAGTACTTC
cdr3_aa: CASSLVPSAQETQYF

v_call: TRBV6-1
d_call: NA
clone_size: NA
j_call: TRBJ1-3
cdr3_nt: TGTGCCAGCAGTGAACAAGGCAGGGGAGGAAACACCATATATTTT
cdr3_aa: CASSEQGRGGNTIYF

v_call: TRBV7-8
d_call: NA
clone_size: once
j_call: TRBJ2-5
cdr3_nt: TGTGCCAGCAGTTCCTCGACAGCAGAGACCCAGTACTTC
cdr3_aa: CASSSSTAETQYF

v_call: TRBV20-1
d_call: NA
clone_size: NA
j_call: TRBJ1-1
cdr3_nt: TGCAGTTCCACCCGGGGAACTGAAGCTTTCTTT
cdr3_aa: CSSTRGTEAFF

v_call: TRBV28
d_call: NA
clone_size: NA
j_call: TRBJ2-7
cdr3_nt: TGTGCCAGCAGCCTGGACGGCCCCTACGAGCAGTACTTC
cdr3_aa: CASSLDGPYEQYF

v_call: TRBV5-6
d_call: TRBD1
clone_size: NA
j_call: TRBJ2-7
cdr3_nt: TGTGCCAGCAGCCCGTCCGGGACAGTAAGAGACGAGCAGTACTTC
cdr3_aa: CASSPSGTVRDEQYF

v_call: TRBV7-2
d_call: TRBD2
clone_size: few
j_call: TRBJ2-3
cdr3_nt: TGTGCCAGCAGCTTATTACCTACTAGCGGGGGGGCGTATACGCAGTATTTT
cdr3_aa: CASSLLPTSGGAYTQYF

v_call: TRBV7-2
d_call: TRBD1
clone_size: NA
j_call: TRBJ2-2
cdr3_nt: TGTGCCAGCAGCTCCCGGACAGGGAGTAACACCGGGGAGCTGTTTTTT
cdr3_aa: CASSSRTGSNTGELFF

v_call: TRBV19
d_call: NA
clone_size: NA
j_call: TRBJ1-3
cdr3_nt: TGTGCCAGTAGAAATCCGGGACATACTGGAAACACCATATATTTT
cdr3_aa: CASRNPGHTGNTIYF

v_call: TRBV18
d_call: NA
clone_size: NA
j_call: TRBJ2-7
cdr3_nt: TGTGCCAGCTCATCCCTTTCGGCGTCCACGAACGGAGAGCAGTACTTC
cdr3_aa: CASSSLSASTNGEQYF

v_call: TRBV12-5
d_call: NA
clone_size: once
j_call: TRBJ2-7
cdr3_nt: TGTGCTAGTGGTTCGGACTCTGGCGAGCAGTACTTC
cdr3_aa: CASGSDSGEQYF

v_call: TRBV6-2/TRBV6-3
d_call: NA
clone_size: once
j_call: TRBJ2-6
cdr3_nt: TGTGCCAGCAGTTACCTCCGCACAGGGGAGGAAGGGGCCAACGTCCTGACTTTC
cdr3_aa: CASSYLRTGEEGANVLTF

v_call: TRBV19
d_call: NA
clone_size: NA
j_call: TRBJ2-2
cdr3_nt: TGTGCCAGTAGTATAAGACTCCCGAACACCGGGGAGCTGTTTTTT
cdr3_aa: CASSIRLPNTGELFF

v_call: TRBV18
d_call: NA
clone_size: few
j_call: TRBJ2-1
cdr3_nt: TGTGCCAGCTCACCCTCGGGAGATGGGAATGAGCAGTTCTTC
cdr3_aa: CASSPSGDGNEQFF

v_call: TRBV11-2
d_call: NA
clone_size: NA
j_call: TRBJ2-1
cdr3_nt: TGTGCCAGCAGCTTATCCGCAGGGAGCTCCTACAATGAGCAGTTCTTC
cdr3_aa: CASSLSAGSSYNEQFF

v_call: TRBV18
d_call: TRBD1
clone_size: NA
j_call: TRBJ1-5
cdr3_nt: TGTGCCAGCTCGTCCGGGACAGGGGAAAATCAGCCCCAGCATTTT
cdr3_aa: CASSSGTGENQPQHF

v_call: TRBV5-5
d_call: TRBD2
clone_size: NA
j_call: TRBJ2-2
cdr3_nt: TGTGCCAGCACTACTAGCGGAAACACCGGGGAGCTGTTTTTT
cdr3_aa: CASTTSGNTGELFF

v_call: TRBV4-3
d_call: NA
clone_size: few
j_call: TRBJ2-2
cdr3_nt: TGCGCCAGCAGCCAAGAGGAGGGGGGGAGTACCGGGGAGCTGTTTTTT
cdr3_aa: CASSQEEGGSTGELFF